The next 15 T cell receptor beta chains were all read from a single sample in a study of shared clonotypes between healthy human individuals. Produced via immunoSEQ multiplex PCR; TCRdb's table is partial and in-frame only. The table includes 2 million to 2.5 million clones, 90% to 95% detected once. The material sequenced was naive CD4+ T cells sorted from blood. Subset of the sample: CD45RA+ positively selected. The source is a young man in good health.

The V and J genes are TRBV5-1 and TRBJ2-3; 7 bases are a match to TRBD2. Per germline, CDR1 SGHRS and CDR2 YFSETQ. The CDR3 runs 17 residues. V lost 7 bases to trimming and J lost 5 bases; unmatched junction nucleotides: 19. CDR3 region: CASWRSGGSKAEDTQYF. DNA for the CDR3: TGCGCCAGCTGGAGATCGGGAGGTTCTAAAGCGGAAGATACGCAGTATTTT.

This chain uses TRBV4-1 with TRBJ1-2; no clear D gene. This CDR3 is 14 amino acids long. Germline V gene sequence: CDR1 MGHRA, CDR2 YSYEKL. The V end was cut by 2 bases, the J end by 5 bases, with 12 bases between. The CDR3 bases are TGCGCCAGCAGCCAAACTTTGACGGCTTATGGCTACACCTTC. Translation gives CASSQTLTAYGYTF.

The chain couples TRBV7-2 to TRBJ2-3, with D maybe TRBD2 (6 bases). This CDR3 has 16 residues. CDR1 is SGHTA and CDR2 is FQGNSA in the germline V gene. Trimming removed 1 base from V and 0 bases from J, with 11 bases in between. CDR3 region: CASSLVPGVSTDTQYF. The CDR3 DNA reads as TGTGCCAGCAGCTTAGTTCCGGGGGTAAGCACAGATACGCAGTATTTT.

This chain joins TRBV19 and TRBJ2-4; 14 positions agree with TRBD2. The V segment lost 3 bases and the J segment 7 bases; nucleotides outside the gene matches: 14. Germline CDR1 is LNHDA and CDR2 is SQIVND (reference sequence). The CDR3 is 19 residues long. The CDR3 nucleotides are TGTGCCAGTAGTATTCGTCGAGTGGGGACTAGCGGGAGTGTCAACATTCAGTACTTC. It specifies CASSIRRVGTSGSVNIQYF. Together with reference TRBV19 and TRBJ2-4, the CDR3 gives the full variable domain: DGGITQSPKYLFRKEGQNVTLSCEQNLNHDAMYWYRQDPGQGLRLIYYSQIVNDFQKGDIAEGYSVSREKKESFPLTVTSAQKNPTAFYLCASSIRRVGTSGSVNIQYFGAGTRLSVL.

This sequence joins TRBV7-2 and TRBJ2-3; 7 bases line up with TRBD1. The CDR3 sequence is 13 residues long. CDR1 and CDR2 from the germline V gene are SGHTA and FQGNSA. V shed 5 bases and J 6 bases; nucleotides not matched to a gene: 5. CDR3 protein: CASSGQVRDTQYF. The CDR3 DNA reads as TGTGCCAGCAGCGGACAGGTGAGGGATACGCAGTATTTT.

This clone was seen only once. This sequence joins TRBV19 and TRBJ1-4; 7 bases map to TRBD1. Germline V lookup: CDR1 LNHDA, CDR2 SQIVND (reference sequence). The V gene end was trimmed by 7 bases and the J gene end by 5 bases; junction bases not matched to a gene: 10. The CDR3 contains 15 residues. The CDR3 loop is CASTKGQGVNEKLFF. CDR3 sequence (DNA): TGTGCCAGTACCAAGGGGCAGGGGGTCAATGAAAAACTGTTTTTT.

The chain couples TRBV30 to TRBJ2-1; 10 nucleotides match TRBD2. This CDR3 is 17 amino acids long. J lost 4 bases, V lost 0 bases, and 9 bases had no gene match. Germline lookup yields CDR1 GTSNPN and CDR2 SVGIG (reference sequence). The CDR3 nucleotides are TGTGCCTGGAGTGTACAGAGAGGGACTAGCGTGTACAATGAGCAGTTCTTC. Its translation: CAWSVQRGTSVYNEQFF.

V is TRBV12-5 and J is TRBJ2-7, with D unresolved. V was pared by 1 base and J by 0 bases, with 4 bases between. From germline, CDR1 is LGHNT and CDR2 FRNRAP. The CDR3 contains 13 residues. CDR3 sequence reads: CASGLDSSYEQYF. As DNA, the CDR3 is TGTGCTAGTGGTTTGGACAGCTCCTACGAGCAGTACTTC. The full variable domain, rest sourced from reference TRBV12-5 and TRBJ2-7, is DARVTQTPRHKVTEMGQEVTMRCQPILGHNTVFWYRQTMMQGLELLAYFRNRAPLDDSGMPKDRFSAEMPDATLATLKIQPSEPRDSAVYFCASGLDSSYEQYFGPGTRLTVT.

The rearrangement uses TRBV4-2 and TRBJ2-1, with 14 positions matching TRBD2. V trimming: 4 bases; J trimming: 7 bases; junction bases outside the gene matches: 9. CDR1 LGHNA and CDR2 YNFKEQ come from the germline V gene. This CDR3 region has 17 residues. This CDR3 reads CASSRMQGTSGSNEQFF. Here the CDR3 DNA reads TGTGCCAGCAGCCGGATGCAGGGGACTAGCGGGAGTAATGAGCAGTTCTTC.

The J gene is TRBJ1-5, the V gene TRBV6-1; TRBD1 matches 8 bases. Germline CDR1 and CDR2: MNHNS and SASEGT. V was clipped by 4 bases and J by 3 bases; unmatched bases: 2. The CDR3 has 14 residues. In DNA, the CDR3 is TGTGCCAGCAGTGCGGGACAGGTCAATCAGCCCCAGCATTTT. This gives the protein CASSAGQVNQPQHF.

As for this clone: Other DNA variants within this sample encode the same CDR3. The chain is built from TRBV9 and TRBJ2-1; D perhaps matches TRBD1 (6 bases). The CDR3 has 15 residues. Germline V gene data show CDR1 as SGDLS and CDR2 as YYNGEE. V lost 4 bases and J lost 5, with 16 bases in between. The CDR3 sequence is CASSPQGLADNEQFF. The DNA for the CDR3 is TGTGCCAGCAGCCCCCAGGGGCTAGCTGACAATGAGCAGTTCTTC.

This clone was seen only once. The chain carries TRBV5-1 and TRBJ2-7; a weak D match, TRBD2 (6 bases). V lost 0 bases and J 9 bases, leaving 16 bases between the germline ends. CDR3 size: 14 residues. Germline CDR1 is SGHRS and CDR2 is YFSETQ. This CDR3 reads CASSLEGPPGGQYF. The CDR3 coding sequence is TGCGCCAGCAGCTTGGAGGGGCCCCCCGGGGGGCAGTACTTC.

The CDR3 bases are TGTGCCATCAGTGCAGCGGGAGCACACAATGAGCAGTTCTTC. This sequence encodes CAISAAGAHNEQFF. V and J are TRBV10-3 and TRBJ2-1; 8 bases agree with TRBD2. Germline V gene data show CDR1 as ENHRY and CDR2 as SYGVKD. This CDR3 is built from 14 residues. V shed 4 bases, J shed 5 bases, and the junction held 4 bases outside the gene matches.

The rearrangement joins TRBV5-4 to TRBJ2-7; tentative D call: TRBD2 (6 bases). V lost 4 bases and J 7 bases, leaving 15 bases between the germline ends. Germline V gene data show CDR1 as SGHNT and CDR2 as YYREEE (reference sequence). The CDR3 has 13 residues. The CDR3 sequence is CASSAGGRTEQYF. In DNA, the CDR3 is TGTGCCAGCAGCGCTGGGGGGAGGACAGAGCAGTACTTC. The variable domain in full, with the rest retrieved from reference TRBV5-4 and TRBJ2-7, is ETGVTQSPTHLIKTRGQQVTLRCSSQSGHNTVSWYQQALGQGPQFIFQYYREEENGRGNFPPRFSGLQFPNYSSELNVNALELDDSALYLCASSAGGRTEQYFGPGTRLTVT.

To note about this clone: This sample includes further DNA sequences coding for the same CDR3. This chain uses TRBV5-4 with TRBJ2-3; D not certain. Germline V gene sequence: CDR1 SGHNT, CDR2 YYREEE (reference sequence). This CDR3 has 14 amino acids. Trimming removed 3 bases from V and 3 bases from J, with 11 bases in between. The CDR3 sequence is CASSSDRFTDTQYF. DNA of the CDR3: TGTGCCAGCAGCTCCGACCGGTTTACAGATACGCAGTATTTT.